This TCR beta chain was obtained from a study of T cell changes during pregnancy in multiple sclerosis. Germline V gene sequence: CDR1 GTSNPN, CDR2 SVGIG (reference sequence). With V trimmed by 0 bases and J by 9 bases, 12 bases remained unmatched. CDR3 length equals 16 residues. Repertoires were generated with immunoSEQ multiplex PCR, while TCRdb's copy carries only in-frame clones and drops some. The sample contains some 110,000 clones, less than 95% of which appear only once. This chain links TRBV30 with TRBJ1-4; TRBD1 matches at 8 bases. Material: peripheral blood, obtained after pregnancy. This receptor was taken from a female donor with multiple sclerosis, enrolled in a pregnancy study. DNA for the CDR3: TGTGCCTGGAGTGTGGGGGAGACAGGGGTTTGGCAAAAACTGTTTTTT. Translating gives CAWSVGETGVWQKLFF.